Listed here are 3 T cell receptor beta chains from one sample, sequenced in a study of blood T cell repertoires in COVID-19 (dated by TCRdb to 2019 to 2021). To prepare the library, the immunoSEQ multiplex PCR assay was applied. Imported from immuneACCESS, the table was reduced by TCRdb to in-frame sequences with V and J called. These copies leave out some clones; in studies compared against another copy, an unresolved V gene accounts for under half, and the cause of the remainder is not known. The sample data list some 320,000 clones, and around 87% of these were observed just once. The ten most abundant clones make up approximately 5.3% of the sample. The sample was PBMCs or T cells enriched from blood (not recorded which). The receptor source for this set is a woman aged 25 to 39 who had recovered from COVID-19.

This clone has just a few counts. The genes are TRBV27 and TRBJ2-7; D possibly corresponds to TRBD1 (7 bases). The CDR3 loop spans 16 amino acids. Trimming cost V 2 bases and J 3 bases, with 17 bases left between them. The V gene's germline CDR1 is MNHEY and CDR2 SMNVEV (reference sequence). CDR3 sequence: CASSLVGPGGIYEQYF. In DNA form, the CDR3 reads TGTGCCAGCAGTTTAGTGGGGCCAGGGGGGATCTACGAGCAGTACTTC.

The chain has TRBV4-3 and TRBJ1-2; 7 bases line up with TRBD1. After removal of 4 bases from V and 7 bases from J, the junction contained 6 bases not matched to a gene. Germline V lookup: CDR1 LGHNA, CDR2 YSLEER. The CDR3 extends over 13 amino acids. The CDR3: CASSPRDRAGYTF. The CDR3 nucleotides read TGCGCCAGCAGCCCCCGAGACAGGGCTGGCTACACCTTC.

This chain uses TRBV12-3 or TRBV12-4 with TRBJ1-2, with D unclear. The germline V and J ends were trimmed by 6 bases and 5 bases, with 13 bases remaining between them. The length of the CDR3 is 13 residues. The CDR3: CASSQEAPYGYTF. In DNA, the CDR3 is TGTGCCAGCAGCCAGGAGGCTCCATATGGCTACACCTTC.